This TCR beta chain was recorded in a study of shared clonotypes between healthy human individuals. The V end was cut by 0 bases, the J end by 5 bases, with 12 bases between. The germline CDR1 and CDR2 sequences are LGHNA and YSLEER. The CDR3 consists of 15 residues. Only in-frame clones appear in the TCRdb table, and some are missing; sequencing was by immunoSEQ multiplex PCR. The data show some 2 million clones, about 95% seen once. This clonotype was obtained from a man between 18 and 29 years old in good health. This chain joins TRBV4-3 and TRBJ2-3; D tentatively fits TRBD1 or TRBD2 (5 bases each). Source material: naive CD4+ T cells sorted from blood. Described subset: CD45RA+ positively selected. The CDR3 loop reads CASSQEGTRIDTQYF. The DNA of the CDR3 is TGCGCCAGCAGCCAAGAGGGGACCCGTATAGATACGCAGTATTTT.